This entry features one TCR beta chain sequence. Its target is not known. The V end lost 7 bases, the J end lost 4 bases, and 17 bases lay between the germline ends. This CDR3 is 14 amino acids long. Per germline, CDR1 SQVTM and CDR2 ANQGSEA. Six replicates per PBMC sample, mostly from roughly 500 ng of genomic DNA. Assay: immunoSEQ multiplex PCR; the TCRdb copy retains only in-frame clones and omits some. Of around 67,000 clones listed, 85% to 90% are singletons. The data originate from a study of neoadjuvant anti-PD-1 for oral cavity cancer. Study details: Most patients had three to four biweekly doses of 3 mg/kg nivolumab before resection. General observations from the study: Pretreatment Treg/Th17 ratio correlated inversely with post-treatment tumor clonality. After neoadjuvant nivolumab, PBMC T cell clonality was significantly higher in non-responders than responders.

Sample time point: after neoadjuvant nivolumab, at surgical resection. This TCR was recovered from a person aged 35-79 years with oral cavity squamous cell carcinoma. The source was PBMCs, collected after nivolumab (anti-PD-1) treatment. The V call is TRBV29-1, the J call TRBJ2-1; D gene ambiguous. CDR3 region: CSAAAVNFYNEQFF. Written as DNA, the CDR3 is TGCAGCGCCGCGGCTGTAAATTTTTACAATGAGCAGTTCTTC.